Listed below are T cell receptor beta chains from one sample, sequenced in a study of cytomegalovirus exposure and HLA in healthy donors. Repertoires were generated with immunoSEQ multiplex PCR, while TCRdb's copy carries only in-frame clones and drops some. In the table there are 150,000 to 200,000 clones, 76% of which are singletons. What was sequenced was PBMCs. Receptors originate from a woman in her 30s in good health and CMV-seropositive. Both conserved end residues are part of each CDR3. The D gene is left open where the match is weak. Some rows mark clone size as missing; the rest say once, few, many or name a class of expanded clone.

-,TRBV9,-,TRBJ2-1,CASSVDGGVYNEQFF,TGTGCCAGCAGCGTAGACGGGGGAGTCTACAATGAGCAGTTCTTC
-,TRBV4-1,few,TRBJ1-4,CASSQVLEVVAERRFF,TGCGCCAGCAGCCAAGTGCTGGAGGTCGTGGCTGAGCGGCGGTTTTTT
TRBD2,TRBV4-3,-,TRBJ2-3,CASSQAGREDTQYF,TGCGCCAGCAGCCAGGCCGGGAGGGAAGATACGCAGTATTTT
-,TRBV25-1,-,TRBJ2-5,CASESGTQYF,TGTGCCAGTGAGAGTGGGACCCAGTACTTC
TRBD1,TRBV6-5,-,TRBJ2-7,CASSYRTGRSYEQYF,TGTGCCAGCAGTTACAGGACAGGGAGGTCCTACGAGCAGTACTTC
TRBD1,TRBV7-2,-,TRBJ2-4,CASSTGQGGENIQYF,TGTGCCAGCAGCACTGGACAGGGTGGGGAAAACATTCAGTACTTC
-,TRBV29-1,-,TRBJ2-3,CSLRRGNPTDTQYF,TGCAGCCTCCGGCGAGGGAATCCCACAGATACGCAGTATTTT
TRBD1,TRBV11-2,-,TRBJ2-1,CASSFGTGGIYNEQFF,TGTGCCAGCAGCTTTGGGACAGGGGGTATATACAATGAGCAGTTCTTC
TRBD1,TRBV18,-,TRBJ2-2,CASSLGGQTGELFF,TGTGCCAGCTCGTTAGGGGGCCAAACCGGGGAGCTGTTTTTT
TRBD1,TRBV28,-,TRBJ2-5,CASSPQTGGQETQYF,TGTGCCAGCAGTCCTCAGACAGGGGGCCAAGAGACCCAGTACTTC
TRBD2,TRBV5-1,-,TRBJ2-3,CASRTSGVFTDTQYF,TGCGCCAGCAGAACTAGCGGGGTCTTCACAGATACGCAGTATTTT
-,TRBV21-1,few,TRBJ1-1,CASTPPRTGQTRVF,TGTGCCAGCACCCCCCCCCGGACAGGGCAGACGCGGGTCTTT
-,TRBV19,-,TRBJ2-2,CASKPQLSGELFF,TGTGCCAGTAAGCCACAGTTGTCCGGGGAGCTGTTTTTT
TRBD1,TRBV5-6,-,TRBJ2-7,CASSFLGQGAPYEQYF,TGTGCCAGCAGCTTCTTGGGACAGGGGGCCCCCTACGAGCAGTACTTC
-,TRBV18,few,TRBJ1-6,CASSAMATNNSPLHF,TGTGCCAGCTCCGCTATGGCGACTAATAATTCACCCCTCCACTTT
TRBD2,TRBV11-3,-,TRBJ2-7,CASTAGGNDEQYF,TGTGCCAGCACCGCGGGGGGGAACGACGAGCAGTACTTC
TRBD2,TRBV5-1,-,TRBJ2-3,CASSPGGTRLTDTQYF,TGCGCCAGCAGCCCCGGCGGGACTAGACTGACAGATACGCAGTATTTT